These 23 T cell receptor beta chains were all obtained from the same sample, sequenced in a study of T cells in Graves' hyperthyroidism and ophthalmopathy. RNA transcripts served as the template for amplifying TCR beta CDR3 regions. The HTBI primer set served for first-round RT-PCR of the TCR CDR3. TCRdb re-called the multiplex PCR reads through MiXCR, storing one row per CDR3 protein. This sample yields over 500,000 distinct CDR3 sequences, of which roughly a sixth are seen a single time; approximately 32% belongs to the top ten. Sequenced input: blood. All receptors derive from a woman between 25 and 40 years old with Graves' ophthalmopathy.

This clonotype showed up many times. The CDR3 sequence: CASSLKGTDTQYF. CDR3 bases: TGCGCCAGCAGCTTAAAGGGCACAGATACGCAGTATTTT. The V and J genes are TRBV5-1 and TRBJ2-3; D is undetermined. Germline loops: CDR1 SGHRS, CDR2 YFSETQ. This CDR3 is built from 13 residues. V lost 2 bases to trimming and J lost 1 base, with 5 bases between them. Looking up the rest from reference TRBV5-1 and TRBJ2-3 gives the full variable domain: KAGVTQTPRYLIKTRGQQVTLSCSPISGHRSVSWYQQTPGQGLQFLFEYFSETQRNKGNFPGRFSGRQFSNSRSEMNVSTLELGDSALYLCASSLKGTDTQYFGPGTRLTVL.

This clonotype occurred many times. The CDR3: CASSTSGSTETQYF. CDR3 in DNA: TGTGCCAGCAGCACTAGCGGGAGTACTGAGACCCAGTACTTC. This chain joins TRBV2 and TRBJ2-5, with 11 bases identical to TRBD2. This CDR3 is 14 amino acids long. The ends lost 6 bases at V and 5 bases at J; junction bases unmatched: 5. Germline V gene lookup returns CDR1 SNHLY and CDR2 FYNNEI.

CDR3 bases: TGTGCCAGCAGCTTAGAAGGACTGAGGAACACTGAAGCTTTCTTT. It is translated as CASSLEGLRNTEAFF. The V call is TRBV11-1, the J call TRBJ1-1, with D unresolved. Trimming pared 1 base from V and 1 base from J, leaving 10 bases between. The CDR3 is made up of 15 amino acids. Germline lookup yields CDR1 SGHAT and CDR2 FQDESV (reference sequence).

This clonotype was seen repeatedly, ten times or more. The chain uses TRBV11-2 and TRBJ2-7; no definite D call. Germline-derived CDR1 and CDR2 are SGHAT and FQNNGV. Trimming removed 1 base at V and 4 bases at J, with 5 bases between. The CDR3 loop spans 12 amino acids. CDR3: CASSLALYEQYF. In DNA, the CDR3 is TGTGCCAGCAGCTTAGCCCTGTACGAGCAGTACTTC.

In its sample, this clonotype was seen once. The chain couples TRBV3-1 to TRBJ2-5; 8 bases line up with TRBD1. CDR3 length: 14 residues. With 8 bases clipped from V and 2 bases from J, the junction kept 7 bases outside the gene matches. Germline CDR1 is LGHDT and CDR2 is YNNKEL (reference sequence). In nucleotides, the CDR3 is TGTGCCAGCGCGCGGACAGGGCCTCAAGAGACCCAGTACTTC. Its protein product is CASARTGPQETQYF.

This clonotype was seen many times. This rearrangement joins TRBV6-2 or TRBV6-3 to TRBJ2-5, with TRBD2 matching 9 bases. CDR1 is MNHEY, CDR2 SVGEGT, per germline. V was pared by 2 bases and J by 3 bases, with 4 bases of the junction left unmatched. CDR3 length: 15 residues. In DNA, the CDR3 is TGTGCCAGCAGTTACGATTCTAGCGGGAAAGAGACCCAGTACTTC. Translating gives CASSYDSSGKETQYF.

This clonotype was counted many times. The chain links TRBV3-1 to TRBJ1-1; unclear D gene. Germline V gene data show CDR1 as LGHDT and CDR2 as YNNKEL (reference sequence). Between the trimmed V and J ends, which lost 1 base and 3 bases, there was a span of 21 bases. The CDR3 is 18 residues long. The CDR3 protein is CASSQVFPKVLRDTEAFF. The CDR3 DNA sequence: TGTGCCAGCAGCCAAGTCTTCCCAAAGGTCCTAAGGGACACTGAAGCTTTCTTT.

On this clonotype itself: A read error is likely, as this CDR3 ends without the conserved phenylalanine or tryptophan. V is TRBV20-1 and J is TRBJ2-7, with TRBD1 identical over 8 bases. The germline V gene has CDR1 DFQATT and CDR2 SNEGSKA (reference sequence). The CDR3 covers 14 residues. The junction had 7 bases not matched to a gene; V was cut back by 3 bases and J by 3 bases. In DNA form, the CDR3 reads TGCAGTGCTAGTCTTCTTGGGACAGGCTACGAGCAGTACCTC. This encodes CSASLLGTGYEQYL.

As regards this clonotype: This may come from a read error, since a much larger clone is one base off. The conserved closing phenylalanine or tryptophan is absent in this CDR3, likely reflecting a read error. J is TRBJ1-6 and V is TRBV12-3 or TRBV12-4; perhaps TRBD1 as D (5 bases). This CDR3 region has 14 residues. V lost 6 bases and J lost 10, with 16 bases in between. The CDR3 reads CASSPPGVGSPLHL. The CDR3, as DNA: TGTGCCAGCAGCCCCCCGGGGGTCGGCTCACCCCTCCACCTT.

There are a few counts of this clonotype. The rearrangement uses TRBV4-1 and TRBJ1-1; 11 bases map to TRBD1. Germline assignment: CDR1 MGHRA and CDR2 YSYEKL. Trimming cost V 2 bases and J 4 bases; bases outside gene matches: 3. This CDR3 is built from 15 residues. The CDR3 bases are TGCGCCAGCAGCCAACCCGGGACAGGGGGCACTGAAGCTTTCTTT. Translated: CASSQPGTGGTEAFF.

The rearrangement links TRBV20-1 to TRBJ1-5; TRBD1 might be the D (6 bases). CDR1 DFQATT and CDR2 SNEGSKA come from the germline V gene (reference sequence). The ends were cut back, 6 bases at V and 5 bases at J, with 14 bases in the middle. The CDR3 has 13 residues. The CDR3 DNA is TGCAGTGCGTTGGACAGCCCTCATCAGCCCCAGCATTTT. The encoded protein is CSALDSPHQPQHF.

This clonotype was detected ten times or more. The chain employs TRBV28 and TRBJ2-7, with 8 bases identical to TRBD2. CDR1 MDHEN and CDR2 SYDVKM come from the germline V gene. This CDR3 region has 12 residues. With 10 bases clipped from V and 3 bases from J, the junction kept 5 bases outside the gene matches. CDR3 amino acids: CATRLAIYEQYF. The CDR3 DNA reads TGTGCCACCAGACTAGCGATCTACGAGCAGTACTTC. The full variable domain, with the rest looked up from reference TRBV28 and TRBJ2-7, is DVKVTQSSRYLVKRTGEKVFLECVQDMDHENMFWYRQDPGLGLRLIYFSYDVKMKEKGDIPEGYSVSREKKERFSLILESASTNQTSMYLCATRLAIYEQYFGPGTRLTVT.

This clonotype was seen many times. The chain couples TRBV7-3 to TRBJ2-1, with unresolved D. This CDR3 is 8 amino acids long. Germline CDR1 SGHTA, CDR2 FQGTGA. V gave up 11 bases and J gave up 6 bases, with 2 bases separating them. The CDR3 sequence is CAFNEQFF. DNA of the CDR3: TGTGCCTTCAATGAGCAGTTCTTC. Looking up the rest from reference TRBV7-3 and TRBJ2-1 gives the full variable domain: GAGVSQTPSNKVTEKGKYVELRCDPISGHTALYWYRQSLGQGPEFLIYFQGTGAADDSGLPNDRFFAVRPEGSVSTLKIQRTERGDSAVYLCAFNEQFFGPGTRLTVL.

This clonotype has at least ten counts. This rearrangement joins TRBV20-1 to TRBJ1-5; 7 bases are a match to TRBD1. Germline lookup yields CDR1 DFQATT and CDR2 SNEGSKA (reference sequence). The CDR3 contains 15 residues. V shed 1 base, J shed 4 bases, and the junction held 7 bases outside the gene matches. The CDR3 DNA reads TGCAGTGCTAGAGCGTCACAGGGGTGGAATCAGCCCCAGCATTTT. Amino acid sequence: CSARASQGWNQPQHF.

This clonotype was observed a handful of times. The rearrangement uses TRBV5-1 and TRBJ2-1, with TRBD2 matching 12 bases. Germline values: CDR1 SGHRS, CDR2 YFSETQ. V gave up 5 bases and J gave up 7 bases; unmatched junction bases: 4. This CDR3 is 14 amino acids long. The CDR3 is CASRLTSGRNEQFF. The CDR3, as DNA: TGCGCCAGCAGGTTGACTAGCGGGAGAAATGAGCAGTTCTTC.

The CDR3 region is CASSGSRGARYEQFF. CDR3 nucleotide sequence: TGTGCCAGTAGTGGTAGCCGGGGGGCCAGGTATGAGCAGTTCTTC. J is TRBJ2-1 and V is TRBV19; a weak D match, TRBD2 (7 bases). Germline CDR1 is LNHDA and CDR2 is SQIVND (reference sequence). Between the trimmed V and J ends, which lost 5 bases and 8 bases, there was a span of 19 bases. The CDR3 has 15 residues.

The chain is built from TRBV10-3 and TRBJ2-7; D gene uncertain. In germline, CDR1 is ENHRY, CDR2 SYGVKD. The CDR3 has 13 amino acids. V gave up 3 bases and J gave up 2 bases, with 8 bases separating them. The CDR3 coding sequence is TGTGCCATCAGTGATACGAACCCCTACGAGCAGTACTTC. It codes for CAISDTNPYEQYF.

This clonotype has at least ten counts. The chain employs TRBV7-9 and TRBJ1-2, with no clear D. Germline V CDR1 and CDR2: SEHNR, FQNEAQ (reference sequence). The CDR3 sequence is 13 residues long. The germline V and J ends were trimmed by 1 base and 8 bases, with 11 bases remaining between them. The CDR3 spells CASSLVSGRGYTF. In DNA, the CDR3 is TGTGCCAGCAGCTTAGTCTCAGGCCGCGGCTACACCTTC.

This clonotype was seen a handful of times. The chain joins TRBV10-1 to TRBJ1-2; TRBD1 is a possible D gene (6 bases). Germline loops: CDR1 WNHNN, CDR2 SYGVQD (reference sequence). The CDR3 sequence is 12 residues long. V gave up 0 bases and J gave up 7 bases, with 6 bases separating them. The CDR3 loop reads CASSESGAGYTF. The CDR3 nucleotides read TGCGCCAGCAGTGAGTCGGGGGCTGGCTACACCTTC.

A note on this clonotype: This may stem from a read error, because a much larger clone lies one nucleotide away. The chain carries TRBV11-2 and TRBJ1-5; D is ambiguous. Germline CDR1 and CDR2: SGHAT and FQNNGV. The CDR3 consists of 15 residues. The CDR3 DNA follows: TGTGCCAACAGCCCTAACTTAGAAGGAGCCCAGCCCCAGCATTTT. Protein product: CANSPNLEGAQPQHF. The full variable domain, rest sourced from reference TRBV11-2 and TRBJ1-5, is EAGVAQSPRYKIIEKRQSVAFWCNPISGHATLYWYQQILGQGPKLLIQFQNNGVVDDSQLPKDRFSAERLKGVDSTLKIQPAKLEDSAVYLCANSPNLEGAQPQHFGDGTRLSIL.

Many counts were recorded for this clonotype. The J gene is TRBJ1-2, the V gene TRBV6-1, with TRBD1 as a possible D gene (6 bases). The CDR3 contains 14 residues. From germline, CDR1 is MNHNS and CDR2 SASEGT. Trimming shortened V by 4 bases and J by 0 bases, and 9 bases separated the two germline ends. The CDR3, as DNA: TGTGCCAGCAGTGCACAGGGCACTAACTATGGCTACACCTTC. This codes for CASSAQGTNYGYTF.

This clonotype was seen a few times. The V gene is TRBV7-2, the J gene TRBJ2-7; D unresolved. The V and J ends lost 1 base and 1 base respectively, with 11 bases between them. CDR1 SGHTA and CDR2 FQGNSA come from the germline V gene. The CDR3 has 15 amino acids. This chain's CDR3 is CASSLVPESSYEQYF. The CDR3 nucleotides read TGTGCCAGCAGCTTAGTACCAGAGAGTTCCTACGAGCAGTACTTC.

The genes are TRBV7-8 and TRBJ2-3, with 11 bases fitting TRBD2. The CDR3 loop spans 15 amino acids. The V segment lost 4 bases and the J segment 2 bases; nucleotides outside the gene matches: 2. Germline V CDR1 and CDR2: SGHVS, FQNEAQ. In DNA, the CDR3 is TGTGCCAGCAGCTCGACTAGCGGGGTCACAGATACGCAGTATTTT. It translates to CASSSTSGVTDTQYF.